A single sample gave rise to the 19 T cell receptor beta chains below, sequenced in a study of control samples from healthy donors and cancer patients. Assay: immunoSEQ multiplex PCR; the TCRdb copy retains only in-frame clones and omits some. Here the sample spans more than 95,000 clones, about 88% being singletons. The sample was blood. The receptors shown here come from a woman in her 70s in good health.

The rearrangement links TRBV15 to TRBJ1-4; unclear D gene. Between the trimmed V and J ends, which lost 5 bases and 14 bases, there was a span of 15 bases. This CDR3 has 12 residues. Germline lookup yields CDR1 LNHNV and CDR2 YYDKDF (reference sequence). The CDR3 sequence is CATSARPARLFF. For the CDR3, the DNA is TGTGCCACCAGCGCCCGTCCCGCTAGGCTGTTTTTT.

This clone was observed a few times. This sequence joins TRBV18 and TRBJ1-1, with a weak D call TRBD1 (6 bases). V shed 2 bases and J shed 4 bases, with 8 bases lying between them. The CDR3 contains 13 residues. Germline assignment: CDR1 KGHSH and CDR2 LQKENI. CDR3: CASSPRGGTEAFF. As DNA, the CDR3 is TGTGCCAGCTCACCAAGGGGGGGCACTGAAGCTTTCTTT. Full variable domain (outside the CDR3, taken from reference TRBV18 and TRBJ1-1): NAGVMQNPRHLVRRRGQEARLRCSPMKGHSHVYWYRQLPEEGLKFMVYLQKENIIDESGMPKERFSAEFPKEGPSILRIQQVVRGDSAAYFCASSPRGGTEAFFGQGTRLTVV.

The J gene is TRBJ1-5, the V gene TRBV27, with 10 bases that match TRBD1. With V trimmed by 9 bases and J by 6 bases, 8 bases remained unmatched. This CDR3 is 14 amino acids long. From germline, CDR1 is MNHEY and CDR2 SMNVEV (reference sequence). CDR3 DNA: TGTGCCAGGGGGGGCGGGACAGGGGTTCAGCCCCAGCATTTT. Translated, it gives CARGGGTGVQPQHF.

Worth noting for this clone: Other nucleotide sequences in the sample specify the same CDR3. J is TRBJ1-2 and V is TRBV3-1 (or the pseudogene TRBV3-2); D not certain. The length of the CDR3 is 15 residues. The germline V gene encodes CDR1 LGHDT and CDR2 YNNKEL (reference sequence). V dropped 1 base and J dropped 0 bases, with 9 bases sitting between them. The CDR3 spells CASSQAAGTNYGYTF. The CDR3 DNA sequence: TGTGCCAGCAGCCAAGCGGCCGGAACTAACTATGGCTACACCTTC.

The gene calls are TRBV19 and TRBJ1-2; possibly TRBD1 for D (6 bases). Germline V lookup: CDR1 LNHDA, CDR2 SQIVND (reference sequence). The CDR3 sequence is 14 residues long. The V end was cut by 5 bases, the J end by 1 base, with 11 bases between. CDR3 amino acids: CASSPGQINYGYTF. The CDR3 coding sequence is TGTGCCAGTAGTCCTGGACAGATTAACTATGGCTACACCTTC.

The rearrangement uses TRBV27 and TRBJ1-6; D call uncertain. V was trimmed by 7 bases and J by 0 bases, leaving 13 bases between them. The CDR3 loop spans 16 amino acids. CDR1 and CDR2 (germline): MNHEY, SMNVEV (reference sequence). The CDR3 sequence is CASTNGVGSYNSPLHF. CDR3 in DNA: TGTGCCAGCACCAACGGGGTCGGCTCCTATAATTCACCCCTCCACTTT.

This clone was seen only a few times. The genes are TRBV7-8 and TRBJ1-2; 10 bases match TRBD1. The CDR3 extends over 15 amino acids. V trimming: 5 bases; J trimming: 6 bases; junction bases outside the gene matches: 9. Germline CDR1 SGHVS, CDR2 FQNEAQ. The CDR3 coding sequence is TGTGCCAGCAGCCAACCCGGGACAGGGGTTCATGGCTACACCTTC. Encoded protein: CASSQPGTGVHGYTF.

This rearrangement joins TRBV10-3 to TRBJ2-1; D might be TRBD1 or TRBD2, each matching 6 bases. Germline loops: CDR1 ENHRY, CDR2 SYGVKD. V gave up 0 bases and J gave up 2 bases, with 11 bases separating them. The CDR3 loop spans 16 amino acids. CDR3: CAISESRGVTYNEQFF. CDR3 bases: TGTGCCATCAGTGAGTCGAGGGGGGTTACCTACAATGAGCAGTTCTTC.

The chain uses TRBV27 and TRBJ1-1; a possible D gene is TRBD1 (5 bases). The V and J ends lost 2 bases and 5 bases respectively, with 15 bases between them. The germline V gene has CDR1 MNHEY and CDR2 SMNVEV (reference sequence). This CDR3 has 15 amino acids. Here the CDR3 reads CASSLMGGWGTEAFF. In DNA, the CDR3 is TGTGCCAGCAGTTTAATGGGGGGATGGGGGACTGAAGCTTTCTTT.

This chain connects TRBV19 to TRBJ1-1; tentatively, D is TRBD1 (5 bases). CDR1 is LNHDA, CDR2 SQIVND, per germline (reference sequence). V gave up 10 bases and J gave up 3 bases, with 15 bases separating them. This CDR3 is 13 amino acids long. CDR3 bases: TGTGCCATTTCCCCCCGGGGGGACACTGAAGCTTTCTTT. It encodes CAISPRGDTEAFF.

DNA of the CDR3: TGTGCCAGCAGTTACGGGGGGGAGAACACTGAAGCTTTCTTT. Amino acids: CASSYGGENTEAFF. J is TRBJ1-1 and V is TRBV6-5; perhaps TRBD1 as D (5 bases). CDR3 size: 14 residues. Between the trimmed V and J ends, which lost 2 bases and 1 base, there was a span of 8 bases. Germline CDR1 MNHEY, CDR2 SVGAGI.

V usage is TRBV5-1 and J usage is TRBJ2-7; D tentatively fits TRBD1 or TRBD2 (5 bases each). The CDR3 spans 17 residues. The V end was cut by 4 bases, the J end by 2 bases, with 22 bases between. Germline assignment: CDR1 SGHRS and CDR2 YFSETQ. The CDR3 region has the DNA TGCGCCAGCAGCGTGACCATAGGGACCCTAAGGACCTACGAGCAGTACTTC. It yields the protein CASSVTIGTLRTYEQYF. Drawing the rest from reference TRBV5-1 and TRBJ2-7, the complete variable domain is KAGVTQTPRYLIKTRGQQVTLSCSPISGHRSVSWYQQTPGQGLQFLFEYFSETQRNKGNFPGRFSGRQFSNSRSEMNVSTLELGDSALYLCASSVTIGTLRTYEQYFGPGTRLTVT.

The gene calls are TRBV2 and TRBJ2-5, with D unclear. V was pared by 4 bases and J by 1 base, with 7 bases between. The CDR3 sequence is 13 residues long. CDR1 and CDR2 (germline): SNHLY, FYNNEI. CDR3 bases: TGTGCCAGCAGTGGACGGTTCCAAGAGACCCAGTACTTC. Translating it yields CASSGRFQETQYF.

The CDR3 DNA is TGCGCCAGCAGCCAAGAGGGGATTCAGCCCCAGCATTTT. It encodes CASSQEGIQPQHF. V is TRBV4-1 and J is TRBJ1-5, with no clear D. V lost 0 bases and J 6 bases, leaving 6 bases between the germline ends. From germline, CDR1 is MGHRA and CDR2 YSYEKL. CDR3 length: 13 residues.

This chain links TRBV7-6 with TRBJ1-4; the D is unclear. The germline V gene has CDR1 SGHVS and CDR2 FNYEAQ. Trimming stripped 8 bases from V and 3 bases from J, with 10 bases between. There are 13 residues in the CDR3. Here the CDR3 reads CASAYSSNEKLFF. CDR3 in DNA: TGTGCCAGCGCATACAGCTCTAATGAAAAACTGTTTTTT.

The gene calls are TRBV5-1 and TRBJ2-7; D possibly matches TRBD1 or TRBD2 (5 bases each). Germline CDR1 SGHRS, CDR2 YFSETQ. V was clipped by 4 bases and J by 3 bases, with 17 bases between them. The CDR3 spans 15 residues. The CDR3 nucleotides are TGCGCCAGCAGCCCGGAGGCAGGGAACTTCTACGAGCAGTACTTC. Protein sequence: CASSPEAGNFYEQYF.

As DNA, the CDR3 is TGTGCCACCAGCGGTTCGAGCTCCTATAATTCACCCCTCCACTTT. Its protein is CATSGSSSYNSPLHF. The V and J genes are TRBV15 and TRBJ1-6; D gene unclear. Germline V gene lookup returns CDR1 LNHNV and CDR2 YYDKDF (reference sequence). CDR3 size: 15 residues. Trimming took 5 bases from V and 0 from J, leaving 8 bases between them.

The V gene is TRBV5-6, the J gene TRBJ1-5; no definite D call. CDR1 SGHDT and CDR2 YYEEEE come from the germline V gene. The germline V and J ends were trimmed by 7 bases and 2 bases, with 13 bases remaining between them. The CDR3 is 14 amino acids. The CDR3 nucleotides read TGTGCCAGCTCCCCGTTGGGCCGCAATCAGCCCCAGCATTTT. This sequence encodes CASSPLGRNQPQHF.

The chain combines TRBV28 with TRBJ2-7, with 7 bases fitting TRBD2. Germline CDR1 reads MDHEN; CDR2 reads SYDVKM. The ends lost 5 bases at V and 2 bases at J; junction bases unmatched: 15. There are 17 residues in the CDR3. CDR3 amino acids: CASSHRRNFGTTYEQYF. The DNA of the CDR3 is TGTGCCAGCAGTCACCGCCGGAATTTCGGGACTACCTACGAGCAGTACTTC.